The sequence of this T cell receptor (beta chain) was determined in a study of T-cell reconstitution after alpha-beta-depleted transplantation in children. The study's findings and limits: At around two months after transplant, the alpha-beta T cells were reportedly derived from several hundred expanded clones that came from non-depleted graft cells. Where some patients showed high TCRbeta diversity at day 60, it came from recipient T cells and thymic progenitors that had survived. Hyperexpanded clones declined; after one year, newly produced T cells mostly supplied diversity.

Looked up from germline, CDR1 is MDHEN and CDR2 is SYDVKM. The length of the CDR3 is 16 residues. Trimming stripped 6 bases from V and 5 bases from J, with 20 bases between. Library preparation (for TCRbeta) was performed with unique molecular identifiers. Using its own MiXCR run on the PCR reads, TCRdb lists one record per CDR3 protein. Here the sample spans about 510,000 distinct CDR3 sequences, 9.5% to 12% being singletons. Comments on this clonotype: Antigen specificity is unknown.

This specimen was PBMCs, mostly from graft donor cells, taken 180 days after TCRalphabeta/CD19-depleted stem cell transplant. The clonotype was recovered from a female patient aged 2 to 10 who had a stem cell transplant for aplastic anemia, so the T cells may come from the graft donor. The rearrangement links TRBV28 to TRBJ2-1; D may correspond to TRBD1 or TRBD2 (5 bases each). CDR3 coding DNA: TGTGCCAGCAGCACTGAGGGGTTCGTGGGACACAATGAGCAGTTCTTC. Translated, it gives CASSTEGFVGHNEQFF.